The present TCR beta chain was sequenced within a study of blood T cell repertoires in COVID-19. Some clones are missing from TCRdb's copy, which holds only in-frame ones; the method was immunoSEQ multiplex PCR. The repertoire has 110,000 to 150,000 clones, roughly 88% of them found once; the top ten carry roughly 4%. Allocation to cohorts depended on clinical history reported by the participants. V gave up 4 bases and J gave up 0 bases, with 12 bases separating them. The CDR3 spans 15 residues. The germline CDR1 and CDR2 sequences are SGHNT and YYREEE (reference sequence). The sample taken for sequencing was PBMCs or T cells enriched from blood (not recorded which). This TCR came from a man in his fifties who had recovered from COVID-19. The V call is TRBV5-4, the J call TRBJ2-3; no clear D gene. CDR3 in DNA: TGTGCCAGCAGCCCCTATTTTACTAGCACAGATACGCAGTATTTT. It codes for CASSPYFTSTDTQYF.